The 22 T cell receptor beta chains below all came from one sample that was sequenced in a study of blood T cells in healthy people across ages (dated by TCRdb to the mid-2010s). Library preparation employed 5' RACE. Instrument on record: Illumina HiSeq 2500. A second PCR of about 6 to 12 cycles was performed with a sample-barcoded 5' primer and a J-beta primer mix. TCRdb reanalyzed the raw reads on its own, using fastp at Q25 for trimming and MiXCR for clone calling, and kept in-frame beta chains. Rows with one shared CDR3 protein collapse into an entry with the most common genes and DNA. The sample table lists hundreds of thousands of distinct CDR3 sequences, roughly 20% of them with a count of one. Jointly, the top ten make up 3.6% of the sample. Input material: blood. The receptors were sampled from a man in his 70s in good health.

The rearrangement links TRBV12-5 to TRBJ2-5; weak D call: TRBD2 (5 bases). Germline assignment: CDR1 LGHNT and CDR2 FRNRAP. This CDR3 is 17 amino acids long. The V and J ends lost 2 bases and 3 bases respectively, with 19 bases between them. CDR3 in DNA: TGTGCTAGTGGTTTGACGCGGACGGGGTGGGGTAAAGAGACCCAGTACTTC. Amino acid sequence: CASGLTRTGWGKETQYF.

This clonotype has just a few counts. The chain combines TRBV28 with TRBJ1-2, with no clear D. The germline V gene encodes CDR1 MDHEN and CDR2 SYDVKM. The CDR3 is 12 amino acids. The V and J ends lost 5 bases and 5 bases respectively, with 9 bases between them. For the CDR3, the DNA is TGTGCCAGCAGTGCCCCTATATATGGCTACACCTTC. It specifies CASSAPIYGYTF.

This chain links TRBV7-6 with TRBJ1-4; D remains unclear. V was pared by 1 base and J by 7 bases, with 13 bases between. CDR3 size: 15 residues. CDR1 and CDR2 (germline): SGHVS, FNYEAQ. The CDR3 region has the DNA TGTGCCAGCAGCTTAGGACCGGCATTAGGTGAAAAACTGTTTTTT. Translation gives CASSLGPALGEKLFF.

This clonotype was recorded many times. The chain carries TRBV7-9 and TRBJ2-1; TRBD2 agrees at 13 bases. The CDR3 extends over 17 amino acids. Germline V gene data show CDR1 as SEHNR and CDR2 as FQNEAQ (reference sequence). V gave up 2 bases and J gave up 7 bases; unmatched junction bases: 8. In DNA form, the CDR3 reads TGTGCCAGCAGCTTATTGGTGGGGACTAGCGGGAAGAATGAGCAGTTCTTC. Translated, it gives CASSLLVGTSGKNEQFF.

V and J are TRBV6-5 and TRBJ2-5; TRBD2 matches 7 bases. The J call is in doubt because the DNA end fits TRBJ2-7 better. Germline CDR1 and CDR2: MNHEY and SVGAGI. The CDR3 is made up of 18 amino acids. The CDR3 here is CASSYSLAGEALGYEQYF. The CDR3 region has the DNA TGTGCCAGCAGTTACTCGTTGGCGGGAGAAGCACTAGGTTACGAGCAGTACTTC.

This clonotype was seen many times. The chain employs TRBV3-1 and TRBJ2-7, with a tentative D call TRBD2 (6 bases). Germline V lookup: CDR1 LGHDT, CDR2 YNNKEL (reference sequence). Trimming took 6 bases from V and 4 from J, leaving 16 bases between them. This CDR3 region has 14 residues. CDR3 sequence: CASSLGPGGYEQYF. The CDR3, as DNA: TGTGCCAGCAGTCTCGGGCCCGGGGGATACGAGCAGTACTTC.

This clonotype has more than one count but fewer than ten. The V call is TRBV5-8, the J call TRBJ2-7, with D perhaps given as TRBD1 or TRBD2 (5 bases each). CDR3 size: 13 residues. Germline CDR1 and CDR2: SGHTS and YDEGEE. Trimming left V 4 bases short and J 9 bases short, with 17 bases between. Here the CDR3 DNA reads TGTGCCAGCAGCGAATCCGGGGCCCGAGGGCAGTACTTC. Protein: CASSESGARGQYF.

The chain combines TRBV7-9 with TRBJ2-3, with 8 bases fitting TRBD1. With 6 bases clipped from V and 4 bases from J, the junction kept 12 bases outside the gene matches. CDR3 length equals 16 residues. Germline V gene sequence: CDR1 SEHNR, CDR2 FQNEAQ (reference sequence). The CDR3 sequence: CASRETGQVSADTQYF. In nucleotides, the CDR3 is TGTGCCAGCAGAGAAACGGGACAGGTCTCAGCAGATACGCAGTATTTT.

This chain uses TRBV10-3 with TRBJ2-7, with TRBD1 as a possible D gene (5 bases). The germline V gene has CDR1 ENHRY and CDR2 SYGVKD. Deletions cut 4 bases from V and 2 bases from J, with 15 bases between. This CDR3 region has 15 residues. The CDR3 region is CAISGLGATTYEQYF. The CDR3 DNA reads TGTGCCATCAGTGGTTTAGGGGCCACAACCTACGAGCAGTACTTC.

V is TRBV14 and J is TRBJ2-1; D is uncertain. The CDR3 is 13 residues long. Germline CDR1 and CDR2: SGHDN and FVKESK. Trimming removed 1 base from V and 0 bases from J, with 1 base in between. CDR3 sequence: CASSQASYNEQFF. CDR3 sequence (DNA): TGTGCCAGCAGCCAAGCCTCCTACAATGAGCAGTTCTTC.

This clonotype was observed a single time. This chain joins TRBV7-9 and TRBJ1-1, with 10 nucleotides matching TRBD1. This CDR3 region has 15 residues. The germline CDR1 and CDR2 sequences are SEHNR and FQNEAQ (reference sequence). The V segment lost 5 bases and the J segment 1 base; nucleotides outside the gene matches: 4. The CDR3 nucleotides are TGTGCCAGCAGCCCACGGGACAGGGGGAACACTGAAGCTTTCTTT. Protein product: CASSPRDRGNTEAFF.

The sample holds a few counts of this clonotype. The chain joins TRBV18 to TRBJ2-4; 7 positions agree with TRBD2. Germline V lookup: CDR1 KGHSH, CDR2 LQKENI. V shed 5 bases, J shed 12 bases, and the junction held 13 bases outside the gene matches. This CDR3 has 14 amino acids. This CDR3 reads CASSTGLRPSTQYF. For the CDR3, the DNA is TGTGCCAGCTCAACGGGACTACGCCCATCGACTCAGTACTTC.

Many counts were recorded for this clonotype. Sequence at one end of the junction differs from germline and may be a read error. The chain couples TRBV5-1 to TRBJ2-4; no clear D. The germline V gene encodes CDR1 SGHRS and CDR2 YFSETQ. The CDR3 contains 13 residues. The CDR3 nucleotides read TGCGCCAGCAGGTTGGACGGTGAAAACATTCAGTACTTC. As protein: CASRLDGENIQYF.

This clonotype was seen repeatedly, ten times or more. The CDR3 DNA follows: TGCGCCAGCAGGTCCGAGCTAGCGGGCGAGACCCAGTACTTC. The encoded protein is CASRSELAGETQYF. The rearrangement links TRBV10-2 to TRBJ2-5, with TRBD2 identical over 8 bases. With V trimmed by 6 bases and J by 5 bases, 8 bases remained unmatched. CDR3 size: 14 residues. From germline, CDR1 is WSHSY and CDR2 SAAADI.

This clonotype was seen a few times. V gene TRBV9 combines with J gene TRBJ2-3; 13 nucleotides agree with TRBD2. V shed 4 bases, J shed 1 base, and the junction held 9 bases outside the gene matches. Germline CDR1 reads SGDLS; CDR2 reads YYNGEE. The CDR3 runs 18 residues. Here the CDR3 DNA reads TGTGCCAGCAGCCCAGGGACTAGCGGGACACCGCGCACAGATACGCAGTATTTT. Translating gives CASSPGTSGTPRTDTQYF.

The V and J genes are TRBV29-1 and TRBJ1-2; D is unclear. CDR1 is SQVTM, CDR2 ANQGSEA, per germline. V lost 3 bases and J 2 bases, leaving 10 bases between the germline ends. This CDR3 region has 13 residues. CDR3 loop: CSVENQPNYGYTF. CDR3 nucleotide sequence: TGCAGCGTTGAGAATCAGCCGAACTATGGCTACACCTTC.

The chain carries TRBV6-5 and TRBJ1-2; 9 bases fit TRBD1. V trimming: 6 bases; J trimming: 2 bases; junction bases outside the gene matches: 7. Germline loops: CDR1 MNHEY, CDR2 SVGAGI. The CDR3 is made up of 15 amino acids. The DNA of the CDR3 is TGTGCCAGCAGACGGGTCACAGGGGGCAACTATGGCTACACCTTC. Residues: CASRRVTGGNYGYTF.

V and J are TRBV18 and TRBJ1-1; D is possibly TRBD1 (5 bases). The CDR3 sequence is 14 residues long. Germline V gene lookup returns CDR1 KGHSH and CDR2 LQKENI. V was pared by 0 bases and J by 4 bases, with 9 bases between. CDR3 sequence (DNA): TGTGCCAGCTCACCACCCGGGGCGAGCACTGAAGCTTTCTTT. Translated, it gives CASSPPGASTEAFF.

In this sample, this clonotype turned up many times. V is TRBV25-1 and J is TRBJ1-4; 11 nucleotides agree with TRBD1. Trimming removed 6 bases from V and 14 bases from J; junction bases left unmatched: 17. The germline gives CDR1 MGHDK, CDR2 SYGVNS. The CDR3 consists of 16 residues. The CDR3 reads CASSETPGQGGYKLFF. CDR3 sequence (DNA): TGTGCCAGCAGCGAAACACCGGGACAGGGGGGGTATAAGCTGTTTTTT.

Only a few counts were recorded for this clonotype. CDR3 in DNA: TGCGCCAGCAGCTCCGGGACTAGCGGGACAGGCGAGACCCAGTACTTC. Translating it yields CASSSGTSGTGETQYF. The genes are TRBV5-1 and TRBJ2-5, with 13 nucleotides matching TRBD2. V lost 3 bases to trimming and J lost 5 bases; unmatched junction nucleotides: 7. The CDR3 runs to 16 residues. Germline V CDR1 and CDR2: SGHRS, YFSETQ.

This clonotype was recorded a few times. V and J are TRBV6-6 and TRBJ1-4, with 7 bases identical to TRBD1. The CDR3 spans 15 residues. The trim removed 6 bases at V and 7 bases at J, leaving 11 bases unmatched. Germline V gene lookup returns CDR1 MNHNY and CDR2 SVGAGI (reference sequence). The CDR3, as DNA: TGTGCCAGCAGGCCTACAGGGGACATAAGTGAAAAACTGTTTTTT. Residues: CASRPTGDISEKLFF.

This clonotype showed up many times. The J gene is TRBJ2-7, the V gene TRBV4-3, with 9 bases identical to TRBD2. The CDR3 consists of 17 residues. Germline V lookup: CDR1 LGHNA, CDR2 YSLEER. V trimming: 0 bases; J trimming: 1 base; junction bases outside the gene matches: 7. The CDR3 DNA sequence: TGCGCCAGCAGCCAAGATAAGCTAGCGGGGTATTCCTACGAGCAGTACTTC. This sequence encodes CASSQDKLAGYSYEQYF.